This is a list of T cell receptor beta chains from one sample in a study of T cell changes during pregnancy in multiple sclerosis. The protocol was immunoSEQ multiplex PCR, while the TCRdb copy is restricted to in-frame clones and leaves out a portion. The data contain 30,000 to 45,000 clones, 80% to 95% of them singletons. Sequencing used CD4+ T cells from peripheral blood mononuclear cells, obtained in the third trimester of pregnancy. These receptors all come from a female donor in good health, enrolled as a control in a pregnancy study. Both conserved end residues are part of each CDR3. A D gene is named only where the DNA matches it firmly. Size is omitted from some rows. Given values are once, few, many or a class for expanded clones.

abundance: .; v_gene: TRBV6-6; j_gene: TRBJ1-5; d_gene: .; CDR3aa: CASTWEGLGNQPQHF; CDR3nt: TGTGCCAGCACGTGGGAGGGCTTAGGCAATCAGCCCCAGCATTTT
abundance: once; v_gene: TRBV7-2; j_gene: TRBJ2-7; d_gene: .; CDR3aa: CASSLVSRYEQYF; CDR3nt: TGTGCCAGCAGCTTAGTCTCTAGATACGAGCAGTACTTC
abundance: .; v_gene: TRBV5-1; j_gene: TRBJ2-1; d_gene: TRBD1; CDR3aa: CASTRGQGTTFEQFF; CDR3nt: TGCGCCAGCACCAGGGGACAGGGGACGACATTTGAGCAGTTCTTC
abundance: .; v_gene: TRBV6-5; j_gene: TRBJ1-2; d_gene: TRBD1; CDR3aa: CASSWGDRSSYGYTF; CDR3nt: TGTGCCAGCAGTTGGGGGGACAGGTCGAGCTATGGCTACACCTTC
abundance: .; v_gene: TRBV18; j_gene: TRBJ2-5; d_gene: .; CDR3aa: CASSGRRQETQYF; CDR3nt: TGTGCCAGCTCAGGCAGGCGACAAGAGACCCAGTACTTC
abundance: .; v_gene: TRBV2; j_gene: TRBJ2-5; d_gene: TRBD1; CDR3aa: CASSSRQGGEETQYF; CDR3nt: TGTGCCAGCAGCTCCCGACAGGGGGGAGAAGAGACCCAGTACTTC
abundance: .; v_gene: TRBV4-1; j_gene: TRBJ1-2; d_gene: .; CDR3aa: CASRAHGDYGYTF; CDR3nt: TGCGCCAGCAGGGCTCACGGGGACTATGGCTACACCTTC
abundance: .; v_gene: TRBV29-1; j_gene: TRBJ1-5; d_gene: .; CDR3aa: CSVAGPPGDQPQHF; CDR3nt: TGCAGCGTCGCGGGTCCCCCCGGGGATCAGCCCCAGCATTTT
abundance: .; v_gene: TRBV19; j_gene: TRBJ1-1; d_gene: .; CDR3aa: CASSIQGSAFF; CDR3nt: TGTGCCAGTAGTATACAGGGTTCCGCTTTCTTT
abundance: .; v_gene: TRBV29-1; j_gene: TRBJ2-1; d_gene: .; CDR3aa: CSVRGTNEQFF; CDR3nt: TGCAGCGTCAGGGGCACGAATGAGCAGTTCTTC
abundance: .; v_gene: TRBV7-3; j_gene: TRBJ2-2; d_gene: .; CDR3aa: CASSLLGQGNTGELFF; CDR3nt: TGTGCCAGCAGCTTACTGGGTCAGGGAAACACCGGGGAGCTGTTTTTT
abundance: .; v_gene: TRBV15; j_gene: TRBJ1-1; d_gene: .; CDR3aa: CATSQGALVQAFF; CDR3nt: TGTGCCACCAGTCAAGGGGCTCTCGTACAAGCTTTCTTT
abundance: .; v_gene: TRBV2; j_gene: TRBJ1-5; d_gene: .; CDR3aa: CASRAKAGSNQPQHF; CDR3nt: TGTGCCAGCAGAGCAAAGGCAGGTAGCAATCAGCCCCAGCATTTT
abundance: .; v_gene: TRBV29-1; j_gene: TRBJ2-5; d_gene: TRBD1; CDR3aa: CSVVRGLGETQYF; CDR3nt: TGCAGCGTTGTAAGGGGGCTGGGGGAGACCCAGTACTTC
abundance: .; v_gene: TRBV7-9; j_gene: TRBJ2-2; d_gene: TRBD1; CDR3aa: CASSYYRGRHTGELFF; CDR3nt: TGTGCCAGCAGCTATTACAGGGGGCGGCACACCGGGGAGCTGTTTTTT
abundance: .; v_gene: TRBV5-5; j_gene: TRBJ2-7; d_gene: .; CDR3aa: CASSLDREGDSYEQYF; CDR3nt: TGTGCCAGCAGCTTGGACAGGGAAGGGGACTCCTACGAGCAGTACTTC
abundance: .; v_gene: TRBV5-6; j_gene: TRBJ2-5; d_gene: .; CDR3aa: CASSPGKGQETQYF; CDR3nt: TGTGCCAGCAGCCCAGGAAAGGGGCAAGAGACCCAGTACTTC
abundance: .; v_gene: TRBV10-3; j_gene: TRBJ1-1; d_gene: TRBD1; CDR3aa: CAIRGRGTEAFF; CDR3nt: TGTGCCATCAGGGGCAGGGGGACTGAAGCTTTCTTT
abundance: once; v_gene: TRBV7-2; j_gene: TRBJ2-7; d_gene: TRBD1; CDR3aa: CASSFGTANYEQYF; CDR3nt: TGTGCCAGCAGCTTCGGGACAGCGAACTACGAGCAGTACTTC
abundance: .; v_gene: TRBV15; j_gene: TRBJ2-2; d_gene: TRBD1; CDR3aa: CATSTPRTGGDTGELFF; CDR3nt: TGTGCCACCAGCACTCCTCGGACAGGGGGGGACACCGGGGAGCTGTTTTTT
abundance: .; v_gene: TRBV18; j_gene: TRBJ2-7; d_gene: TRBD2; CDR3aa: CASSPTSGGSHEQYF; CDR3nt: TGTGCCAGCTCACCCACTAGCGGGGGTAGCCACGAGCAGTACTTC
abundance: few; v_gene: TRBV7-3; j_gene: TRBJ2-2; d_gene: .; CDR3aa: CASSSPLNTGELFF; CDR3nt: TGTGCCAGCAGCTCTCCACTTAATACCGGGGAGCTGTTTTTT
abundance: .; v_gene: TRBV7-2; j_gene: TRBJ1-1; d_gene: TRBD1; CDR3aa: CASSHMDRYVTEAFF; CDR3nt: TGTGCCAGCAGCCACATGGACAGGTACGTCACTGAAGCTTTCTTT
abundance: .; v_gene: TRBV27; j_gene: TRBJ1-5; d_gene: TRBD1; CDR3aa: CASRTGRYSNQPQHF; CDR3nt: TGTGCCAGCAGGACAGGGCGGTATAGCAATCAGCCCCAGCATTTT
abundance: .; v_gene: TRBV21-1; j_gene: TRBJ1-1; d_gene: .; CDR3aa: CASSHWDKPASTEAFF; CDR3nt: TGTGCCAGCAGCCACTGGGACAAACCGGCGAGCACTGAAGCTTTCTTT
abundance: .; v_gene: TRBV7-2; j_gene: TRBJ2-3; d_gene: TRBD2; CDR3aa: CASSRSGREDTQYF; CDR3nt: TGTGCCAGCAGCCGGTCGGGGCGGGAGGATACGCAGTATTTT
abundance: .; v_gene: TRBV28; j_gene: TRBJ2-5; d_gene: .; CDR3aa: CASSLLNPRQETQYF; CDR3nt: TGTGCCAGCAGTTTATTGAATCCCCGGCAAGAGACCCAGTACTTC
abundance: .; v_gene: TRBV6-5; j_gene: TRBJ1-1; d_gene: TRBD1; CDR3aa: CATQPGQGRAAFF; CDR3nt: TGTGCCACCCAACCGGGACAGGGCAGAGCAGCTTTCTTT
abundance: .; v_gene: TRBV4-1; j_gene: TRBJ2-7; d_gene: .; CDR3aa: CASSQGTVLGYEQYF; CDR3nt: TGCGCCAGCAGCCAAGGGACAGTATTAGGCTACGAGCAGTACTTC
abundance: .; v_gene: TRBV29-1; j_gene: TRBJ2-6; d_gene: .; CDR3aa: CSVDGGTGANVLTF; CDR3nt: TGCAGCGTTGACGGAGGTACTGGGGCCAACGTCCTGACTTTC
abundance: .; v_gene: TRBV5-1; j_gene: TRBJ1-4; d_gene: .; CDR3aa: CASSFPGANEKLFF; CDR3nt: TGCGCCAGCAGCTTTCCGGGTGCTAATGAAAAACTGTTTTTT
abundance: .; v_gene: TRBV10-3; j_gene: TRBJ1-5; d_gene: TRBD1; CDR3aa: CATQDRIGPQHF; CDR3nt: TGTGCCACTCAGGACAGGATTGGGCCCCAGCATTTT
abundance: .; v_gene: TRBV4-2; j_gene: TRBJ1-4; d_gene: .; CDR3aa: CASSQGTGSEKLFF; CDR3nt: TGTGCCAGCAGCCAAGGAACAGGGAGTGAAAAACTGTTTTTT
abundance: .; v_gene: TRBV19; j_gene: TRBJ1-6; d_gene: .; CDR3aa: CASISSGLRDSPLHF; CDR3nt: TGTGCCAGTATCTCGTCGGGACTTCGGGATTCACCCCTCCACTTT
abundance: .; v_gene: TRBV27; j_gene: TRBJ2-4; d_gene: TRBD1; CDR3aa: CASRGRGQGYIQYF; CDR3nt: TGTGCCAGCAGGGGGAGGGGACAGGGGTACATTCAGTACTTC
abundance: .; v_gene: TRBV4-1; j_gene: TRBJ1-4; d_gene: .; CDR3aa: CASSQEGGISNEKLFF; CDR3nt: TGCGCCAGCAGCCAAGAGGGCGGGATAAGTAATGAAAAACTGTTTTTT
abundance: .; v_gene: TRBV5-1; j_gene: TRBJ2-2; d_gene: TRBD2; CDR3aa: CASSSSGGFTGELFF; CDR3nt: TGCGCCAGCAGCTCTAGCGGGGGTTTCACCGGGGAGCTGTTTTTT
abundance: .; v_gene: TRBV9; j_gene: TRBJ1-1; d_gene: .; CDR3aa: CASRLGWEAFF; CDR3nt: TGTGCCAGCAGACTCGGGTGGGAAGCTTTCTTT
abundance: .; v_gene: TRBV5-4; j_gene: TRBJ2-2; d_gene: TRBD2; CDR3aa: CASSWSGGPSTGELFF; CDR3nt: TGTGCCAGCAGCTGGAGCGGGGGCCCGAGCACCGGGGAGCTGTTTTTT
abundance: .; v_gene: TRBV2; j_gene: TRBJ1-2; d_gene: .; CDR3aa: CASSERSQGRGYGYTF; CDR3nt: TGTGCCAGCAGTGAGCGTTCCCAGGGGCGCGGGTATGGCTACACCTTC
abundance: .; v_gene: TRBV27; j_gene: TRBJ1-6; d_gene: TRBD1; CDR3aa: CASSLDRGVSPLHF; CDR3nt: TGTGCCAGCAGTTTAGACAGGGGGGTATCACCCCTCCACTTT
abundance: .; v_gene: TRBV7-9; j_gene: TRBJ1-1; d_gene: .; CDR3aa: CASSLVGVVRGEAFF; CDR3nt: TGTGCCAGCAGCTTAGTGGGGGTGGTCAGGGGTGAAGCTTTCTTT
abundance: .; v_gene: TRBV6-5; j_gene: TRBJ2-5; d_gene: .; CDR3aa: CASSMSRGWETQYF; CDR3nt: TGTGCCAGCAGTATGAGTAGGGGGTGGGAGACCCAGTACTTC
abundance: .; v_gene: TRBV5-8; j_gene: TRBJ2-7; d_gene: TRBD1; CDR3aa: CASSIAGTGDDEQYF; CDR3nt: TGTGCCAGCAGCATAGCCGGGACAGGGGACGACGAGCAGTACTTC
abundance: .; v_gene: TRBV15; j_gene: TRBJ1-5; d_gene: .; CDR3aa: CATSREGAGNQPQHF; CDR3nt: TGTGCCACCAGCAGGGAAGGGGCAGGCAATCAGCCCCAGCATTTT
abundance: .; v_gene: TRBV6-1; j_gene: TRBJ1-2; d_gene: TRBD1; CDR3aa: CASNADRGQSYGYTF; CDR3nt: TGTGCCAGCAACGCTGACAGGGGGCAGAGCTATGGCTACACCTTC